This is a list of T cell receptor beta chains from one sample in a study of cytomegalovirus exposure and HLA in healthy donors. Assay used: immunoSEQ multiplex PCR; TCRdb lists only in-frame clones, some missing. Of 130,000 to 150,000 clones in the sample, roughly 80% are singletons; the top ten hold roughly 6.7%. Input material: PBMCs. Every receptor here comes from a woman in her forties in good health and CMV-seropositive. The CDR3 runs from the conserved cysteine through the conserved F or W. A D gene is named only where the DNA matches it firmly. Size values are once, few and many counts, or a class for expanded clones, and some rows have none.

TRBJ2-3,TRBD2,.,TRBV4-1,CASSQDFAGGWTDTQYF,TGCGCCAGCAGCCAAGATTTTGCGGGGGGTTGGACAGATACGCAGTATTTT
TRBJ1-1,TRBD1,.,TRBV12-5,CASGLVLGQGSGTEAFF,TGTGCTAGTGGTTTGGTACTGGGACAGGGGTCGGGGACTGAAGCTTTCTTT
TRBJ1-5,TRBD1,.,TRBV6-6,CASSYEGAVNQPQHF,TGTGCCAGCAGTTACGAGGGGGCGGTCAATCAGCCCCAGCATTTT
TRBJ1-5,TRBD1,.,TRBV18,CASSPTGGNQPQHF,TGTGCCAGCTCACCTACAGGGGGTAATCAGCCCCAGCATTTT
TRBJ1-1,TRBD1,.,TRBV7-6,CASSLMDRGYTEAFF,TGTGCCAGCAGCCTAATGGACAGGGGGTACACTGAAGCTTTCTTT
TRBJ2-1,.,few,TRBV2,CATQQGPGNEQFF,TGTGCCACGCAACAGGGCCCGGGCAATGAGCAGTTCTTC
TRBJ1-2,.,.,TRBV19,CASTPPELIGGCTF,TGTGCCAGTACCCCCCCGGAACTGATCGGAGGCTGCACCTTC
TRBJ2-2,.,.,TRBV9,CASSLDTSGELFF,TGTGCCAGCAGCCTAGACACCAGCGGGGAGCTGTTTTTT
TRBJ1-2,TRBD1,.,TRBV19,CAGSSPGQRWGYTF,TGTGCCGGTTCGTCTCCGGGACAGCGCTGGGGCTACACCTTC
TRBJ2-7,TRBD2,.,TRBV6-5,CASSGRGAGSYEQYF,TGTGCCAGCAGTGGGCGGGGGGCAGGTTCCTACGAGCAGTACTTC
TRBJ1-5,.,.,TRBV12-5,CASGSDSSNQPQHF,TGTGCTAGTGGTTCAGACAGTAGCAATCAGCCCCAGCATTTT
TRBJ2-3,TRBD1,.,TRBV27,CASSPRTGSSTDTQYF,TGTGCCAGCAGTCCCCGGACAGGGTCTAGCACAGATACGCAGTATTTT
TRBJ1-1,.,.,TRBV4-2,CASSKWGGAFF,TGTGCCAGCAGCAAATGGGGGGGAGCTTTCTTT
TRBJ1-1,TRBD1,.,TRBV9,CASSVGTGVTEAFF,TGTGCCAGCAGCGTAGGGACAGGGGTCACTGAAGCTTTCTTT
TRBJ2-7,TRBD2,few,TRBV18,CASSLRGLAGGSSYEQYF,TGTGCCAGCTCACTAAGGGGACTAGCGGGGGGGAGCTCCTACGAGCAGTACTTC
TRBJ2-7,.,.,TRBV5-4,CASSLAGHQTNEQYF,TGTGCCAGCAGCTTGGCGGGACACCAGACGAACGAGCAGTACTTC
TRBJ2-1,TRBD2,.,TRBV27,CASTKVGPSGGAREQFF,TGTGCCAGCACCAAGGTGGGGCCTAGCGGGGGGGCGCGGGAGCAGTTCTTC
TRBJ2-2,TRBD2,.,TRBV2,CASGLSSGGNGELFF,TGTGCCAGCGGCTTGTCTAGCGGGGGTAACGGGGAGCTGTTTTTT
TRBJ2-3,TRBD2,.,TRBV5-1,CASALAGAPTDTQYF,TGCGCCAGCGCCCTAGCGGGGGCCCCCACAGATACGCAGTATTTT
TRBJ1-1,TRBD1,.,TRBV6-5,CASSSRGTEAFF,TGTGCCAGCAGTTCCAGGGGGACTGAAGCTTTCTTT
TRBJ1-6,.,.,TRBV6-6,CASSYSDSGSPLHF,TGTGCCAGCAGTTACTCGGACAGCGGATCACCCCTCCACTTT
TRBJ2-5,.,medium-sized,TRBV10-2,CASTAGWQETQYF,TGCGCCAGCACGGCGGGGTGGCAAGAGACCCAGTACTTC
TRBJ2-1,TRBD1,once,TRBV13,CASSGRDRGNEQFF,TGTGCCAGCAGCGGCCGGGACAGGGGCAATGAGCAGTTCTTC
TRBJ1-1,TRBD1,.,TRBV15,CATLTTGGQSLSTEAFF,TGTGCCACCCTAACAACAGGGGGCCAAAGTCTATCCACTGAAGCTTTCTTT
TRBJ1-6,.,.,TRBV6-5,CASSPPGHSNSPLHF,TGTGCCAGCAGTCCACCGGGACATTCTAATTCACCCCTCCACTTT
TRBJ1-1,.,.,TRBV2,CASCSGTPNTEAFF,TGTGCCAGCTGCTCCGGGACACCGAACACTGAAGCTTTCTTT
TRBJ2-5,TRBD2,.,TRBV6-5,CASSYSTSGAQETQYF,TGTGCCAGCAGTTACTCGACTAGCGGTGCCCAAGAGACCCAGTACTTC
TRBJ2-1,.,.,TRBV5-1,CASSLDRAQFF,TGCGCCAGCAGCTTGGACAGGGCGCAGTTCTTC
TRBJ1-4,.,.,TRBV10-1,CASSESARGKLFF,TGCGCCAGCAGTGAGTCTGCCAGGGGCAAACTGTTTTTT
TRBJ2-3,TRBD2,.,TRBV27,CASSSGTSGGGDTQYF,TGTGCCAGCAGTTCCGGGACTAGCGGGGGGGGAGATACGCAGTATTTT
TRBJ2-1,TRBD1,.,TRBV5-1,CASSSGQAIPYNEQFF,TGCGCCAGCAGCTCGGGACAGGCGATCCCCTACAATGAGCAGTTCTTC
TRBJ2-7,.,.,TRBV5-1,CASRPFEASYEQYF,TGCGCCAGCCGCCCTTTTGAGGCCTCCTACGAGCAGTACTTC
TRBJ1-1,.,.,TRBV27,CASSREPGLEAFF,TGTGCCAGCAGTAGGGAACCCGGACTTGAAGCTTTCTTT
TRBJ1-1,TRBD1,.,TRBV25-1,CASSEDRGRGRFF,TGTGCCAGCAGTGAAGACAGGGGGAGGGGAAGGTTCTTT
TRBJ2-3,TRBD1,.,TRBV5-1,CASSLKDRDKTDTQYF,TGCGCCAGCAGCTTAAAGGACAGGGACAAAACAGATACGCAGTATTTT
TRBJ1-2,TRBD1,.,TRBV5-1,CASSLWVTGGTYGYTF,TGCGCCAGCAGCTTGTGGGTCACAGGGGGAACATATGGCTACACCTTC
TRBJ2-2,TRBD2,.,TRBV9,CASSQSGGITGELFF,TGTGCCAGCAGCCAAAGCGGGGGGATTACCGGGGAGCTGTTTTTT
TRBJ1-1,.,.,TRBV7-9,CSSSLAGANTEAFF,TGTTCCAGCAGCTTAGCAGGGGCGAACACTGAAGCTTTCTTT
TRBJ2-5,TRBD1,.,TRBV5-1,CASSARTGAVETQYF,TGCGCCAGCAGCGCCAGGACAGGGGCGGTGGAGACCCAGTACTTC
TRBJ2-1,TRBD1,.,TRBV25-1,CASTYRGSEQFF,TGTGCCAGCACCTACAGGGGCAGTGAGCAGTTCTTC
TRBJ1-2,.,.,TRBV19,CASSSFVAGGGGYTF,TGTGCCAGTAGTTCCTTTGTCGCCGGGGGAGGCGGCTACACCTTC
TRBJ1-2,.,.,TRBV5-6,CASSLTGVGYTF,TGTGCCAGCAGCTTGACCGGGGTTGGCTACACCTTC
TRBJ1-4,.,.,TRBV15,CATSKGQGPNEKLFF,TGTGCCACCAGCAAAGGTCAGGGGCCTAATGAAAAACTGTTTTTT
TRBJ1-4,.,.,TRBV18,CASSELGADEKLFF,TGTGCCAGCTCGGAATTGGGGGCAGATGAAAAACTGTTTTTT
TRBJ2-5,.,once,TRBV5-1,CASSRGAGQETQYF,TGCGCCAGCAGCCGGGGGGCGGGACAAGAGACCCAGTACTTC
TRBJ1-2,TRBD1,.,TRBV19,CASSTSTGECGYTF,TGTGCCAGTAGTACCTCGACAGGGGAGTGTGGCTACACCTTC
TRBJ1-4,.,.,TRBV29-1,CSVVGGPTFNEKLFF,TGCAGCGTTGTCGGAGGCCCCACCTTCAATGAAAAACTGTTTTTT
TRBJ2-5,.,once,TRBV19,CASSITEKETQYF,TGTGCCAGTAGTATAACGGAGAAAGAGACCCAGTACTTC
TRBJ2-7,.,.,TRBV30,CAWTPRTSLYERYF,TGTGCCTGGACGCCGAGGACTTCCCTCTACGAGCGGTACTTC
TRBJ2-7,.,once,TRBV5-1,CASSSTGTSYEQYF,TGCGCCAGCAGCTCGACGGGAACCTCCTACGAGCAGTACTTC
TRBJ2-7,TRBD1,.,TRBV10-3,CAISRQGGSYEQYF,TGTGCCATCAGTCGACAGGGGGGATCCTACGAGCAGTACTTC
TRBJ1-1,.,.,TRBV6-5,CASSAGRRNTEAFF,TGTGCCAGCAGTGCGGGACGGAGGAACACTGAAGCTTTCTTT
TRBJ1-1,.,.,TRBV6-5,CASSYAFSDTEAFF,TGTGCCAGCAGTTACGCTTTCTCGGACACTGAAGCTTTCTTT
TRBJ2-7,TRBD2,.,TRBV2,CASTGGTSYEQYF,TGTGCCAGCACGGGGGGTACGTCCTACGAGCAGTACTTC
TRBJ2-6,.,.,TRBV14,CASSPWETRSGANVLTF,TGTGCCAGCAGCCCTTGGGAGACCCGCTCTGGGGCCAACGTCCTGACTTTC
TRBJ2-2,.,once,TRBV7-6,CASSSVNRGGTGELFF,TGTGCCAGCAGCTCCGTAAACCGAGGGGGTACCGGGGAGCTGTTTTTT
TRBJ1-4,.,once,TRBV9,CASSVGDTINEKLFF,TGTGCCAGCAGCGTAGGAGACACAATAAATGAAAAACTGTTTTTT
TRBJ1-2,.,once,TRBV6-5,CASSESEDPNYGYTF,TGTGCCAGCTCGGAGTCGGAGGACCCTAACTATGGCTACACCTTC